Shown below are 31 T cell receptor beta chains from a single sample sequenced in a study of neurological immune-mediated disorders. TCRdb reprocessed the 5' RACE reads via MiXCR and lists one record per CDR3 protein. The sample lists tens of thousands of distinct CDR3 sequences; 17% were seen once. Source material: PBMCs. The receptors shown here come from a woman in her thirties or forties in good health.

Turning to this clonotype: This could be a read error, since a much larger clone is one nucleotide away. This rearrangement joins TRBV12-3 or TRBV12-4 to TRBJ2-7; TRBD2 agrees at 7 bases. This CDR3 is 14 amino acids long. The CDR3, as DNA: TGTGCCAACAGTTTAGCGGGTCTTTCGTACGAGCAGTACTTC. It codes for CANSLAGLSYEQYF.

The chain carries TRBV20-1 and TRBJ1-1; D may be TRBD1 (5 bases). Per germline, CDR1 DFQATT and CDR2 SNEGSKA (reference sequence). This CDR3 spans 18 amino acids. Trimming stripped 0 bases from V and 0 bases from J, with 20 bases between. The CDR3, as DNA: TGCAGTGCTAGAGACTTAACTGGGGGGAAGAGTATGAACACTGAAGCTTTCTTT. Residues: CSARDLTGGKSMNTEAFF.

This clonotype was counted at least ten times. The gene calls are TRBV7-2 and TRBJ1-1; D not certain. Trimming removed 1 base from V and 7 bases from J, with 13 bases in between. In germline, CDR1 is SGHTA, CDR2 FQGNSA. This CDR3 is built from 14 residues. Here the CDR3 DNA reads TGTGCCAGCAGCTTAGACCCCGGGAACTTTGAAGCTTTCTTT. Amino acids: CASSLDPGNFEAFF. Based on the CDR3 plus reference TRBV7-2 and TRBJ1-1, the full variable domain is GAGVSQSPSNKVTEKGKDVELRCDPISGHTALYWYRQSLGQGLEFLIYFQGNSAPDKSGLPSDRFSAERTGGSVSTLTIQRTQQEDSAVYLCASSLDPGNFEAFFGQGTRLTVV.

This sequence joins TRBV27 and TRBJ1-1; perhaps TRBD1 as D (5 bases). The CDR3 runs to 15 residues. Trimming removed 5 bases from V and 4 bases from J, with 17 bases in between. Germline CDR1 MNHEY, CDR2 SMNVEV (reference sequence). DNA of the CDR3: TGTGCCAGCAGTCGCCTGCGGGGGGGGGTCACTGAAGCTTTCTTT. Its translation: CASSRLRGGVTEAFF.

This clonotype was recorded at least ten times. DNA for the CDR3: TGTGCCAGCAGCCCCCTCGGGGGGGGCGGCACAGATACGCAGTATTTT. Translation: CASSPLGGGGTDTQYF. The chain has TRBV3-1 and TRBJ2-3; 8 bases match TRBD2. The ends lost 4 bases at V and 1 base at J; junction bases unmatched: 7. This CDR3 has 16 residues. CDR1 and CDR2 from the germline V gene are LGHDT and YNNKEL (reference sequence).

This clonotype occurred many times. The chain employs TRBV2 and TRBJ1-2; weak D call: TRBD1 (5 bases). Germline loops: CDR1 SNHLY, CDR2 FYNNEI. Trimming shortened V by 3 bases and J by 7 bases, and 18 bases separated the two germline ends. The CDR3 has 15 residues. The DNA for the CDR3 is TGTGCCAGCAGTGAGCGAATAGGGGCCCGTGGTGGCTACACCTTC. It yields the protein CASSERIGARGGYTF.

This clonotype was seen at least ten times. The chain couples TRBV6-1 to TRBJ1-3; 12 bases are shared with TRBD1. Trimming at V came to 4 bases and at J to 2 bases, leaving 9 bases not matched to a gene. This CDR3 comprises 18 residues. Germline V gives CDR1 MNHNS, CDR2 SASEGT. CDR3 nucleotide sequence: TGTGCCAGCAGTGCCGGGACAGGGGGCCGTGGGGCTGGAAACACCATATATTTT. This gives the protein CASSAGTGGRGAGNTIYF.

This clonotype has ten or more counts. The chain joins TRBV5-1 to TRBJ2-2; D perhaps matches TRBD1 (7 bases). Deletions cut 4 bases from V and 3 bases from J, with 13 bases between. Per germline, CDR1 SGHRS and CDR2 YFSETQ. CDR3 length equals 15 residues. CDR3 protein: CASSLQGGYTGELFF. The CDR3 coding sequence is TGCGCCAGCAGCCTTCAGGGGGGCTACACCGGGGAGCTGTTTTTT.

This clonotype was found many times. The gene calls are TRBV5-1 and TRBJ1-4; the D gene is possibly TRBD1 (5 bases). Germline CDR1 and CDR2: SGHRS and YFSETQ. The CDR3 extends over 17 amino acids. V was clipped by 0 bases and J by 5 bases, with 17 bases between them. Here the CDR3 reads CASSLGQGSRGNEKLFF. The CDR3 nucleotides are TGCGCCAGCAGCTTGGGCCAGGGTAGTAGGGGAAATGAAAAACTGTTTTTT.

This clonotype was recorded many times. The chain carries TRBV20-1 and TRBJ2-7; possible D gene TRBD2, 6 bases. The CDR3 has 14 amino acids. Germline V gives CDR1 DFQATT, CDR2 SNEGSKA (reference sequence). The V and J ends lost 2 bases and 3 bases respectively, with 14 bases between them. The chain's CDR3 is CSARRDGRDYEQYV. For the CDR3, the DNA is TGCAGTGCTAGACGGGACGGGAGAGACTACGAGCAGTACGTC.

This clonotype was counted many times. The chain is built from TRBV20-1 and TRBJ1-5; 8 positions match TRBD1. Germline CDR1 is DFQATT and CDR2 is SNEGSKA (reference sequence). Trimming at V came to 6 bases and at J to 6 bases, leaving 10 bases not matched to a gene. The CDR3 runs 14 residues. In nucleotides, the CDR3 is TGCAGTGCCCAGGCCGGGACAGGCTTTCAGCCCCAGCATTTT. It encodes CSAQAGTGFQPQHF.

At least ten counts were recorded for this clonotype. V usage is TRBV7-3 and J usage is TRBJ2-1; the D gene could be TRBD1 or TRBD2 (6 bases each). Germline values: CDR1 SGHTA, CDR2 FQGTGA. V was clipped by 3 bases and J by 5 bases, with 11 bases between them. This CDR3 spans 14 amino acids. CDR3 coding DNA: TGTGCCAGCAGCTTCGGGGGCAAAAACAATGAGCAGTTCTTC. It encodes CASSFGGKNNEQFF.

V gene TRBV19 combines with J gene TRBJ1-2, with D possibly TRBD1 on 6 matching bases. Germline loops: CDR1 LNHDA, CDR2 SQIVND (reference sequence). The CDR3 sequence is 13 residues long. Trimming took 5 bases from V and 4 from J, leaving 11 bases between them. As DNA, the CDR3 is TGTGCCAGTAGTCTCAGGGGATCCTATGGCTACACCTTC. This gives the protein CASSLRGSYGYTF.

The chain links TRBV20-1 to TRBJ2-5; unclear D gene. Trimming removed 2 bases from V and 2 bases from J, with 18 bases in between. Germline values: CDR1 DFQATT, CDR2 SNEGSKA (reference sequence). The CDR3 consists of 16 residues. The CDR3 sequence: CSARPPKGVQQETQYF. CDR3 nucleotides: TGCAGTGCTAGACCACCTAAGGGCGTACAGCAAGAGACCCAGTACTTC.

This clonotype was seen many times. The V gene is TRBV20-1, the J gene TRBJ1-6; D might be TRBD1 (6 bases). V dropped 3 bases and J dropped 8 bases, with 17 bases sitting between them. Germline CDR1 reads DFQATT; CDR2 reads SNEGSKA (reference sequence). The CDR3 is 15 amino acids. CDR3 DNA: TGCAGTGCTAGGGCCCACGGGGGGCGAGATTCACCCCTCCACTTT. This gives the protein CSARAHGGRDSPLHF.

This clonotype has ten or more counts. The V and J genes are TRBV5-1 and TRBJ2-3; D possibly corresponds to TRBD2 (7 bases). Germline V gives CDR1 SGHRS, CDR2 YFSETQ. With 0 bases removed from V and 1 base from J, the gap between germline ends came to 12 bases. This CDR3 spans 16 amino acids. CDR3 residues: CASSLGRGAGTDTQYF. The CDR3 bases are TGCGCCAGCAGCTTGGGTCGGGGGGCAGGCACAGATACGCAGTATTTT.

Points on this clonotype: Germline is not matched at one junction end, which may reflect a read error. The J gene is TRBJ1-1, the V gene TRBV4-3, with D uncertain. Germline V CDR1 and CDR2: LGHNA, YSLEER. This CDR3 comprises 17 residues. In DNA form, the CDR3 reads TGCGCCAACAGCCTCGCGCCGGGATCCCTGATGAACACTGAAGCTTTCTTT. The encoded protein is CANSLAPGSLMNTEAFF.

This clonotype was observed a few times. This CDR3 reads CASSTGPTYEQYF. CDR3 nucleotide sequence: TGCGCCAGCAGCACAGGTCCAACCTACGAGCAGTACTTC. The chain combines TRBV5-1 with TRBJ2-7; possibly TRBD1 for D (5 bases). Germline CDR1 reads SGHRS; CDR2 reads YFSETQ. The V end lost 4 bases, the J end lost 2 bases, and 10 bases lay between the germline ends. The CDR3 has 13 amino acids.

The table lists this clonotype with many counts. V gene TRBV27 combines with J gene TRBJ1-6; no firm D call. Between the trimmed V and J ends, which lost 5 bases and 0 bases, there was a span of 17 bases. This CDR3 has 18 amino acids. Germline V gene lookup returns CDR1 MNHEY and CDR2 SMNVEV (reference sequence). Here the CDR3 DNA reads TGTGCCAGCAGTCTCGGTTACCCGGGAGGCTCCTATAATTCACCCCTCCACTTT. Protein product: CASSLGYPGGSYNSPLHF.

Regarding this clonotype: At one of its ends the junction is not consistent with the germline gene, which may arise from a read error. The chain combines TRBV12-3 or TRBV12-4 with TRBJ1-3; D is possibly TRBD1 (5 bases). The CDR3 is 14 amino acids. The CDR3 coding sequence is TGTGCCAGCAGTTTAATACAGGCTGGAAACTCCATATATTTT. Translated, it gives CASSLIQAGNSIYF.

The table lists this clonotype with many counts. J is TRBJ2-7 and V is TRBV6-1, with D hard to call. Germline CDR1 reads MNHNS; CDR2 reads SASEGT. Trimming removed 2 bases from V and 6 bases from J, with 20 bases in between. The CDR3 is 16 amino acids. CDR3 amino acids: CASSETPAEKGLEQYF. The CDR3 DNA sequence: TGTGCCAGCAGTGAAACCCCCGCGGAGAAGGGCCTCGAGCAGTACTTC.

This clonotype was observed many times. The chain employs TRBV20-1 and TRBJ2-3, with D possibly being TRBD2 (5 bases). Between the trimmed V and J ends, which lost 6 bases and 0 bases, there was a span of 7 bases. In germline, CDR1 is DFQATT, CDR2 SNEGSKA (reference sequence). CDR3 length: 12 amino acids. The CDR3 here is CSARTSTDTQYF. The CDR3 nucleotides read TGCAGTGCCAGGACTAGCACAGATACGCAGTATTTT.

The chain combines TRBV3-1 with TRBJ1-5; unclear D gene. V dropped 1 base and J dropped 5 bases, with 3 bases sitting between them. Germline assignment: CDR1 LGHDT and CDR2 YNNKEL (reference sequence). The CDR3 consists of 12 residues. The CDR3 DNA sequence: TGTGCCAGCAGCCAAGGGGATCAGCCCCAGCATTTT. It specifies CASSQGDQPQHF.

This clonotype has ten or more counts. This chain connects TRBV5-1 to TRBJ1-2; D gene unclear. Germline V CDR1 and CDR2: SGHRS, YFSETQ. The V end lost 0 bases, the J end lost 5 bases, and 11 bases lay between the germline ends. This CDR3 region has 14 residues. The CDR3 is CASSLVEGQYGYTF. In DNA form, the CDR3 reads TGCGCCAGCAGCTTGGTTGAGGGTCAGTATGGCTACACCTTC.

This clonotype was picked up many times. This rearrangement joins TRBV7-2 to TRBJ1-2, with TRBD1 as a possible D gene (6 bases). From germline, CDR1 is SGHTA and CDR2 FQGNSA. Trimming took 5 bases from V and 2 from J, leaving 12 bases between them. CDR3 length: 14 amino acids. The CDR3 loop is CASSPTTGNYGYTF. CDR3 DNA: TGTGCCAGCAGCCCGACAACAGGGAACTATGGCTACACCTTC.

This clonotype has a count of ten or more. The rearrangement uses TRBV7-9 and TRBJ2-5; D might be TRBD1 or TRBD2, each matching 5 bases. The ends were cut back, 2 bases at V and 1 base at J, with 11 bases in the middle. CDR3 length equals 15 residues. CDR1 and CDR2 (germline): SEHNR, FQNEAQ (reference sequence). For the CDR3, the DNA is TGTGCCAGCAGCTTAATTGGGGGTTTCCAAGAGACCCAGTACTTC. It translates to CASSLIGGFQETQYF. The complete variable domain, with remaining parts taken from reference TRBV7-9 and TRBJ2-5, reads DTGVSQNPRHKITKRGQNVTFRCDPISEHNRLYWYRQTLGQGPEFLTYFQNEAQLEKSRLLSDRFSAERPKGSFSTLEIQRTEQGDSAMYLCASSLIGGFQETQYFGPGTRLLVL.

This clonotype came up many times. This CDR3 is CASRRGSGELFF. DNA of the CDR3: TGTGCCTCCAGAAGGGGGAGCGGGGAGCTGTTTTTT. V gene TRBV7-2 combines with J gene TRBJ2-2; a weak D match, TRBD1 (6 bases). Germline V gives CDR1 SGHTA, CDR2 FQGNSA. Trimming shortened V by 11 bases and J by 7 bases, and 14 bases separated the two germline ends. CDR3 length: 12 residues.

This clonotype appeared many times. This sequence joins TRBV20-1 and TRBJ1-1; tentative D call: TRBD1 (5 bases). This CDR3 region has 11 residues. Germline V gene sequence: CDR1 DFQATT, CDR2 SNEGSKA (reference sequence). V lost 7 bases to trimming and J lost 4 bases, with 10 bases between them. CDR3 sequence reads: CSGVGATEAFF. In nucleotides, the CDR3 is TGCAGTGGAGTAGGGGCCACTGAAGCTTTCTTT.

Worth noting for this clonotype: The junction differs from germline at one of its ends, possibly a read error. V is TRBV29-1 and J is TRBJ2-2; weak D call: TRBD2 (6 bases). This CDR3 region has 13 residues. Germline V gene lookup returns CDR1 SQVTM and CDR2 ANQGSEA. CDR3 nucleotides: TGCAGCGGGGGGGATATGAACACCGGGGAGCAGTTTTTT. Protein: CSGGDMNTGEQFF.

This clonotype has ten or more counts. The rearrangement links TRBV6-6 to TRBJ1-2; D unresolved. V lost 4 bases and J lost 4, with 13 bases in between. The CDR3 is 14 residues long. From germline, CDR1 is MNHNY and CDR2 SVGAGI (reference sequence). Here the CDR3 reads CASSFRGDVYGYTF. The CDR3 DNA is TGTGCCAGCAGTTTCCGCGGGGATGTCTATGGCTACACCTTC.

The V call is TRBV2, the J call TRBJ1-1; D gene ambiguous. This CDR3 contains 19 residues. Trimming left V 4 bases short and J 4 bases short, with 28 bases between. The germline CDR1 and CDR2 sequences are SNHLY and FYNNEI. CDR3 region: CASSGSPKTLGMFSTEAFF. In nucleotides, the CDR3 is TGTGCCAGCAGTGGGTCTCCAAAGACATTAGGCATGTTCAGCACTGAAGCTTTCTTT.